The rows below give T cell receptor beta chains drawn from one sample of a study of Graves' ophthalmopathy and Graves' hyperthyroidism. Each CDR3 protein gets one entry after TCRdb re-called the multiplex PCR reads with MiXCR. In the table there are around 1,000,000 distinct CDR3 sequences, roughly 35% of which are singletons. Sequencing was done on a sample of peripheral blood or thyroid tissue (not recorded which). The receptors derive from an adult man with Graves' hyperthyroidism. Each CDR3 is given with its conserved first and last residue. D genes are given only for firm matches. Size is stated for part of the rows, as once, few or many counts, or as a class when the clone is expanded.

V gene: TRBV5-1
clone size: many
J gene: TRBJ1-2
D gene: -
CDR3 DNA: TGTGCCAGCAGTTTTTCAGGGGACTATGGCTACACCTTC
CDR3 protein: CASSFSGDYGYTF

V gene: TRBV19
clone size: many
J gene: TRBJ1-1
D gene: -
CDR3 DNA: TGTGCCACCACGACGCACCAGGGACGAACTGAAGCTTTCTTT
CDR3 protein: CATTTHQGRTEAFF

V gene: TRBV4-3
clone size: -
J gene: TRBJ1-4
D gene: TRBD1
CDR3 DNA: TGCGCCAGCAGCCAAGGTGTGGGGACAGGGGATGGTGAAAAACTGTTTTTT
CDR3 protein: CASSQGVGTGDGEKLFF

V gene: TRBV20-1
clone size: many
J gene: TRBJ2-7
D gene: TRBD2
CDR3 DNA: TGCAGTGCCTATCGGGGGGTCGGAGAGCAGTACTTC
CDR3 protein: CSAYRGVGEQYF

V gene: TRBV20-1
clone size: few
J gene: TRBJ2-2
D gene: -
CDR3 DNA: TGCAGTGCTAGAGAGGGGGCCGACTTTGAGTATACCGGGGAGCTGTTTTTT
CDR3 protein: CSAREGADFEYTGELFF

V gene: TRBV15
clone size: -
J gene: TRBJ2-7
D gene: -
CDR3 DNA: TGTGCCACCAGCAAAGCCGGGACGGCCCTTCACGAGCAGTACTTC
CDR3 protein: CATSKAGTALHEQYF

V gene: TRBV7-3
clone size: -
J gene: TRBJ2-2
D gene: -
CDR3 DNA: TGTGCCAGCAGCTTAATCATGTACACCGGGGAGCTGTTTTTT
CDR3 protein: CASSLIMYTGELFF

V gene: TRBV12-3/TRBV12-4
clone size: few
J gene: TRBJ2-7
D gene: TRBD2
CDR3 DNA: TGTGCCAGCAGTACTAGCGGGAGAAACTACGAGCAGTACTTC
CDR3 protein: CASSTSGRNYEQYF

V gene: TRBV29-1
clone size: -
J gene: TRBJ2-7
D gene: TRBD1
CDR3 DNA: TGCAGCGTGGCGTGGACAGGGGGGTACGAGCAGTACTTC
CDR3 protein: CSVAWTGGYEQYF

V gene: TRBV20-1
clone size: -
J gene: TRBJ2-5
D gene: TRBD2
CDR3 DNA: TGCAGTGCTAGCTGCGCGGAGATTGAGAGGGAGGGCCAAGAGACCCAGTACTTC
CDR3 protein: CSASCAEIEREGQETQYF

V gene: TRBV4-3
clone size: -
J gene: TRBJ1-1
D gene: -
CDR3 DNA: TGCGCCAGCAGCCAAGAATTGTCAGGGGATATAGTAGCTTTCTTT
CDR3 protein: CASSQELSGDIVAFF

V gene: TRBV7-8
clone size: many
J gene: TRBJ2-7
D gene: TRBD1
CDR3 DNA: TGTGCCAGCAGCTTTGCGTATGGGACAGGGTCTAGCGGATCCTACGAGCAGTACTTC
CDR3 protein: CASSFAYGTGSSGSYEQYF

V gene: TRBV20-1
clone size: -
J gene: TRBJ1-2
D gene: -
CDR3 DNA: TGCAGTGCTCTCGATCAGCGGGAGGCGGGCTACACCTTC
CDR3 protein: CSALDQREAGYTF

V gene: TRBV6-6
clone size: -
J gene: TRBJ1-2
D gene: -
CDR3 DNA: TGTGCCAGCGGTGAAGCGGTCAGCGGCTATGGCTACACCTTC
CDR3 protein: CASGEAVSGYGYTF

V gene: TRBV5-6
clone size: -
J gene: TRBJ1-1
D gene: -
CDR3 DNA: TGTGCCAGCAGCTTTCTAAACCGGACTGAAGCTTTCTTT
CDR3 protein: CASSFLNRTEAFF

V gene: TRBV20-1
clone size: few
J gene: TRBJ2-7
D gene: -
CDR3 DNA: TGCAGTGCTAGAGAGGTCAGCCTGGAGCAGTACTTC
CDR3 protein: CSAREVSLEQYF

V gene: TRBV11-2
clone size: many
J gene: TRBJ2-2
D gene: -
CDR3 DNA: TGTGCCAGCAGCCTAACAGCGATCGGGGAGCTGTTTTTT
CDR3 protein: CASSLTAIGELFF

V gene: TRBV29-1
clone size: many
J gene: TRBJ1-2
D gene: -
CDR3 DNA: TGCAGCGTTGATTTCCGGAATAACTATGGCTACACCTTC
CDR3 protein: CSVDFRNNYGYTF

V gene: TRBV9
clone size: many
J gene: TRBJ1-4
D gene: -
CDR3 DNA: TGTGCCAGCAGCTTCGGAGGGGCAACTAATGAAAAACTGTTTTTT
CDR3 protein: CASSFGGATNEKLFF

V gene: TRBV2
clone size: few
J gene: TRBJ2-5
D gene: TRBD2
CDR3 DNA: TGTGCCAGCAGTTACGGGAGGACTAGCGGGAGAGGAGGCCAAGAGACCCAGTACTTC
CDR3 protein: CASSYGRTSGRGGQETQYF

V gene: TRBV6-2/TRBV6-3
clone size: -
J gene: TRBJ2-5
D gene: TRBD1
CDR3 DNA: TGTGCCAGCAGTTACGAGCAAGACAGGGGTTTTGAAGAGACCCAGTACTTC
CDR3 protein: CASSYEQDRGFEETQYF

V gene: TRBV7-9
clone size: many
J gene: TRBJ2-6
D gene: -
CDR3 DNA: TGTGCCAGCAGCCGTGTAGATGGGAAGGGGGCCAACGTCCTGACTTTC
CDR3 protein: CASSRVDGKGANVLTF

V gene: TRBV7-8
clone size: many
J gene: TRBJ2-7
D gene: TRBD2
CDR3 DNA: TGTGCCAGCAGCTTAGCTCGAGCGGGAGGTTACGAGCAGTACTTC
CDR3 protein: CASSLARAGGYEQYF

V gene: TRBV19
clone size: many
J gene: TRBJ2-7
D gene: TRBD2
CDR3 DNA: TGTGCCAGCACTAGCGGTCCCTCCTACGAGCAGTACTTC
CDR3 protein: CASTSGPSYEQYF

V gene: TRBV11-2
clone size: many
J gene: TRBJ2-7
D gene: TRBD1
CDR3 DNA: TGTGCCAGCAGCTTTACACAGGGGGCCCCCTACGAGCAGTACTTC
CDR3 protein: CASSFTQGAPYEQYF

V gene: TRBV19
clone size: few
J gene: TRBJ1-1
D gene: TRBD1
CDR3 DNA: TGTGCCAGCCTCTCAGCGACAGGGGGCGCGAACACTGAAGCTTTCTTT
CDR3 protein: CASLSATGGANTEAFF

V gene: TRBV11-1
clone size: -
J gene: TRBJ1-2
D gene: -
CDR3 DNA: TGTGCCAGCAGCTTAGCGGACAGTCTTTTAAACTATGGCTACACCTTC
CDR3 protein: CASSLADSLLNYGYTF

V gene: TRBV5-1
clone size: -
J gene: TRBJ2-5
D gene: TRBD2
CDR3 DNA: TGCGCCAGCAGCGGGACTAGCGGGGGGGCCGAGACCCAGTACTTC
CDR3 protein: CASSGTSGGAETQYF

V gene: TRBV9
clone size: few
J gene: TRBJ2-2
D gene: -
CDR3 DNA: TGTGCCAGCAGCTCCCACCGGGAGCTGTTTTTT
CDR3 protein: CASSSHRELFF

V gene: TRBV15
clone size: few
J gene: TRBJ2-5
D gene: TRBD2
CDR3 DNA: TGTGCCACCAGCAGGGGTCGGACTAGCGGAGGGGAGACCCAGTACTTC
CDR3 protein: CATSRGRTSGGETQYF

V gene: TRBV7-9
clone size: many
J gene: TRBJ2-7
D gene: -
CDR3 DNA: TGTGCCAGCAGCTTAGGGCGCCTTGGGGCCTACGAGCAGTACTTC
CDR3 protein: CASSLGRLGAYEQYF

V gene: TRBV29-1
clone size: few
J gene: TRBJ2-7
D gene: TRBD2
CDR3 DNA: TGCAGCGTTGAATTTCGGGCGGGGGGTTCCTACGAGCAGTACTTC
CDR3 protein: CSVEFRAGGSYEQYF

V gene: TRBV7-8
clone size: -
J gene: TRBJ1-1
D gene: -
CDR3 DNA: TGTGCCTGGTTCAGGGGAATCGGCACTGAAGCTTTCTTT
CDR3 protein: CAWFRGIGTEAFF

V gene: TRBV10-2
clone size: many
J gene: TRBJ1-1
D gene: -
CDR3 DNA: TGCGCCAGCAGTGAGGGTGAGCGCACTGAAGCTTTCTTT
CDR3 protein: CASSEGERTEAFF

V gene: TRBV5-1
clone size: once
J gene: TRBJ1-4
D gene: -
CDR3 DNA: TGCGCCAGCAGCTTGGGTTGGTTT
CDR3 protein: CASSLGWF

V gene: TRBV9
clone size: many
J gene: TRBJ2-5
D gene: -
CDR3 DNA: TGTGCCAGCAGCGTAGCTACGGTGGGGGAAACCCAGTACTTC
CDR3 protein: CASSVATVGETQYF

V gene: TRBV5-1
clone size: -
J gene: TRBJ1-2
D gene: TRBD1
CDR3 DNA: TGCGCCAGCAGCCAAGTAGGGACAGTCTATGGCTACACCTTC
CDR3 protein: CASSQVGTVYGYTF